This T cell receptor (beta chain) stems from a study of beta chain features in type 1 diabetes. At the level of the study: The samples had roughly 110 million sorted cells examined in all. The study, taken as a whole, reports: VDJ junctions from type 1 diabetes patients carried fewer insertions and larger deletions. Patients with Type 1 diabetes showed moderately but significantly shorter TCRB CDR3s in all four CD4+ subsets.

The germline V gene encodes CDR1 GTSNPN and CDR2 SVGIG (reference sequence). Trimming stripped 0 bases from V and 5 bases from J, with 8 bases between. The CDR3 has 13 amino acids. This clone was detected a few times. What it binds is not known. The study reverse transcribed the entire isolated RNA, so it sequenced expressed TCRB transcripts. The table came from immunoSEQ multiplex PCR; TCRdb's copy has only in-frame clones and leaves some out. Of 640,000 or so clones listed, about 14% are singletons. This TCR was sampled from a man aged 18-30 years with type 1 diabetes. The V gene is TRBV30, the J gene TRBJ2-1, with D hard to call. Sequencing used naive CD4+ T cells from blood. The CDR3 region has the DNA TGTGCCTGGAGTGTGTCCTTCCACAATGAGCAGTTCTTC. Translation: CAWSVSFHNEQFF.